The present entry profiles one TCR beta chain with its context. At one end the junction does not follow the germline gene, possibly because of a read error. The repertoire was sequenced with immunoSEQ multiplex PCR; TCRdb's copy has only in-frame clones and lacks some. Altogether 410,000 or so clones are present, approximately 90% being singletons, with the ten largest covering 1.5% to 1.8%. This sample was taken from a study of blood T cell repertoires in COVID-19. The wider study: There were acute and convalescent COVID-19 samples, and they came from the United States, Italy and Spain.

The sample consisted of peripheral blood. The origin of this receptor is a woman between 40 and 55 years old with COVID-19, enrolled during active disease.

The CDR3 bases are TGTACCAGTCGCAGGGGAGACATTCAGTACTTC. This translates into CTSRRGDIQYF. This chain uses TRBV6-5 with TRBJ2-4, with D possibly being TRBD1 (6 bases). CDR1 and CDR2 from the germline V gene are MNHEY and SVGAGI. This CDR3 is 11 amino acids long.